This T cell receptor beta chain was obtained from a study of T cell repertoires in cytomegalovirus infection. About the research overall: Recently identified HLA-C-restricted and well-studied HLA-B-restricted CMV epitopes were used. Findings and caveats of the study: The response measured ex vivo was dominated by TCR beta clonotypes (HLA-C-restricted and CMV-specific). Of the TCR beta families, the public ones yielded a cumulative frequency that identified carriers of CMV plus the relevant HLA.

Of note for this clonotype: Its antigen is not identified.

TCRdb fed the reads into MiXCR, producing one record per CDR3 protein. The sample shows 86,000 or so distinct CDR3 sequences, roughly a quarter of them seen only once. CDR1 is PRHDT and CDR2 is FYEKMQ in the germline V gene (reference sequence). The V and J ends lost 1 base and 5 bases, in that order; junction bases with no gene match: 6. The CDR3 consists of 15 residues. Here the sequenced sample was CD8+ T cells from cultured PBMCs, taken from culture after CMV antigen stimulation. This sequence was found in a human donor in good health (CMV status not recorded). Some clones in this sample may be carry-over from other donors' samples. This sequence joins TRBV13 and TRBJ2-7; 9 bases are a match to TRBD1. CDR3 bases: TGTGCCAGCAGCTTAGCGGGACAGGGTCCCCACGAGCAGTACTTC. It codes for CASSLAGQGPHEQYF.